The clone carrying this T cell receptor (beta chain) has just a few counts. Clones were read by immunoSEQ multiplex PCR, and TCRdb kept only the in-frame ones, dropping some. The sample lists 11,000 or so clones, 83% seen once, with 29% in the top ten. The data were taken from a study of T cell repertoires in MIS-A myocarditis. The TCR originated in a man aged 18 to 29 with fulminant myocarditis from multisystem inflammatory syndrome in adults (MIS-A) after COVID-19. Specimen: right ventricle heart tissue obtained at autopsy.

The CDR3 loop is CASSTRQDSNQPQHF. CDR3 nucleotide sequence: TGTGCCAGTAGTACTCGACAGGATAGCAATCAGCCCCAGCATTTT. This rearrangement joins TRBV19 to TRBJ1-5, with D maybe TRBD1 (6 bases). This CDR3 is 15 amino acids long. Trimming removed 4 bases from V and 0 bases from J, with 10 bases in between. The germline CDR1 and CDR2 sequences are LNHDA and SQIVND (reference sequence).